This section outlines one TCR beta chain sequence together with its context. Its antigen remains unidentified. The data derive from a study of CD8+ T cells in alopecia areata. Reverse transcription of extracted RNA yielded cDNA, which provided the sequencing template. Sequencing used immunoSEQ multiplex PCR; TCRdb keeps in-frame clones, though not all of them. The sample consists of some 210,000 clones, approximately 52% of them appearing once. The study's findings and limits: Mouse data revealed clearer TCR sharing than patient data did, a gap possibly tied to HLA.

The source was CD4+ T cells sorted from blood, collected at week 0. The TCR was taken from a human donor with alopecia areata.

The CDR3 loop is CASSLDPLASPLHF. The CDR3 coding sequence is TGTGCCAGCAGTCTGGACCCCCTGGCGTCACCCCTCCACTTT. The chain recombines TRBV27 with TRBJ1-6; D is undetermined. The CDR3 spans 14 residues. Germline CDR1 is MNHEY and CDR2 is SMNVEV (reference sequence). Trimming stripped 5 bases from V and 10 bases from J, with 15 bases between.